A single sample is the source of the 32 T cell receptor beta chains below, sequenced in a study of CD8+ T cells in alopecia areata. Treatment given: oral pan-JAK inhibitor, 5-10 mg twice daily. TCR sequencing used cDNA made by reverse transcription of extracted RNA. Profiling relied on immunoSEQ multiplex PCR, and the TCRdb table lists in-frame clones only, not all of them. The sample has more than 200,000 clones; roughly 64% are singletons. Sequencing was performed on CD4+ T cells sorted from blood, taken at week 4, from a patient treated with tofacitinib. These TCRs come from a human donor with alopecia areata.

This chain joins TRBV27 and TRBJ1-2; 8 bases are shared with TRBD1. With 5 bases clipped from V and 3 bases from J, the junction kept 8 bases outside the gene matches. There are 15 residues in the CDR3. Germline CDR1 MNHEY, CDR2 SMNVEV (reference sequence). CDR3 DNA: TGTGCCAGCAGTCTACGGACAGGGAATGACTATGGCTACACCTTC. Encoded protein: CASSLRTGNDYGYTF.

This clone was counted only a few times. The V call is TRBV4-1, the J call TRBJ2-2; D gene unclear. This CDR3 spans 14 amino acids. Germline V CDR1 and CDR2: MGHRA, YSYEKL. V lost 0 bases, J lost 4 bases, and 6 bases lay in between. The CDR3 region is CASSQDGVTGELFF. Written as DNA, the CDR3 is TGCGCCAGCAGCCAAGATGGAGTCACCGGGGAGCTGTTTTTT.

This clone was picked up a small number of times. The chain recombines TRBV19 with TRBJ2-2, with 8 bases fitting TRBD1. This CDR3 region has 13 residues. CDR1 is LNHDA and CDR2 is SQIVND in the germline V gene (reference sequence). J was trimmed by 7 bases and V by 5 bases; bases with no gene match: 3. CDR3 sequence (DNA): TGTGCCAGTAGTCGACAGGGGTTCGGGGAGCTGTTTTTT. The encoded protein is CASSRQGFGELFF.

The chain has TRBV10-3 and TRBJ1-1, with no clear D. CDR3 length: 12 amino acids. CDR1 is ENHRY, CDR2 SYGVKD, per germline. V dropped 3 bases and J dropped 4 bases, with 6 bases sitting between them. In nucleotides, the CDR3 is TGTGCCATCAGTGACGGAGCCACTGAAGCTTTCTTT. It yields the protein CAISDGATEAFF.

CDR3 in amino acids: CASSLERFYEQYF. CDR3 sequence (DNA): TGTGCCAGCAGCTTAGAACGTTTTTACGAGCAGTACTTC. This chain links TRBV7-9 with TRBJ2-7; D not certain. V dropped 1 base and J dropped 4 bases, with 8 bases sitting between them. The CDR3 covers 13 residues. CDR1 is SEHNR and CDR2 is FQNEAQ in the germline V gene (reference sequence).

The chain joins TRBV4-3 to TRBJ2-5, with D unclear. The CDR3 consists of 15 residues. Germline V gene sequence: CDR1 LGHNA, CDR2 YSLEER. V was clipped by 0 bases and J by 4 bases, with 12 bases between them. The CDR3 DNA sequence: TGCGCCAGCAGCCAAGATCTATTGGGAAGAGAGACCCAGTACTTC. Its protein product is CASSQDLLGRETQYF.

CDR3 sequence: CASSEHGGSGNTIYF. CDR3 DNA sequence: TGTGCCAGCAGTGAGCACGGGGGATCTGGAAACACCATATATTTT. The chain joins TRBV25-1 to TRBJ1-3; possible D gene TRBD1, 5 bases. Trimming took off 3 bases at V and 1 base at J, with 10 bases between the two ends. This CDR3 has 15 amino acids. CDR1 is MGHDK and CDR2 is SYGVNS in the germline V gene.

The CDR3 protein is CSVLNRVSKEQYF. CDR3 nucleotides: TGCAGCGTTCTGAACAGGGTATCGAAAGAGCAGTACTTC. The rearrangement uses TRBV29-1 and TRBJ2-7, with D possibly matching TRBD1 (6 bases). CDR1 and CDR2 (germline): SQVTM, ANQGSEA. CDR3 size: 13 residues. V lost 5 bases and J 7 bases, leaving 18 bases between the germline ends.

A few counts support this clone. The V and J genes are TRBV5-1 and TRBJ1-4; D unclear. This CDR3 spans 14 amino acids. Deletions cut 5 bases from V and 7 bases from J, with 15 bases between. Per the germline V gene, CDR1 is SGHRS and CDR2 is YFSETQ. The CDR3 region has the DNA TGCGCCAGCAGGCCGGAGGTGACAAGTGAAAAACTGTTTTTT. It yields the protein CASRPEVTSEKLFF. The whole variable domain, remainder taken from reference TRBV5-1 and TRBJ1-4, is KAGVTQTPRYLIKTRGQQVTLSCSPISGHRSVSWYQQTPGQGLQFLFEYFSETQRNKGNFPGRFSGRQFSNSRSEMNVSTLELGDSALYLCASRPEVTSEKLFFGSGTQLSVL.

This clone was found a few times. V and J are TRBV29-1 and TRBJ1-5; D call uncertain. V lost 4 bases, J lost 3 bases, and 13 bases lay in between. Germline V gene data show CDR1 as SQVTM and CDR2 as ANQGSEA. The CDR3 length is 14 residues. For the CDR3, the DNA is TGCAGCGTTGCGGCGGGTCATGACAATCAGCCCCAGCATTTT. Translation: CSVAAGHDNQPQHF.

This clone was detected a few times. This chain joins TRBV27 and TRBJ1-1; no clear D. V lost 7 bases and J lost 3, with 15 bases in between. Germline V gene data show CDR1 as MNHEY and CDR2 as SMNVEV (reference sequence). There are 14 residues in the CDR3. The CDR3 nucleotides read TGTGCCAGCAACCAGCGGATGGGAGACACTGAAGCTTTCTTT. This encodes CASNQRMGDTEAFF.

This clone was detected once. The CDR3 spells CASSGDSFPTGELFF. CDR3 DNA sequence: TGTGCCAGCAGTGGGGACTCTTTCCCCACCGGGGAGCTGTTTTTT. The gene calls are TRBV25-1 and TRBJ2-2; tentatively, D is TRBD2 (6 bases). This CDR3 is 15 amino acids long. Germline CDR1 and CDR2: MGHDK and SYGVNS. V lost 4 bases and J 4 bases, leaving 13 bases between the germline ends.

This chain connects TRBV4-2 to TRBJ1-1; weak D call: TRBD1 (6 bases). With 0 bases removed from V and 5 bases from J, the gap between germline ends came to 13 bases. CDR3 length equals 15 residues. The germline V gene has CDR1 LGHNA and CDR2 YNFKEQ. CDR3 bases: TGTGCCAGCAGCCAAGACAGGGGAATTAAGACTGAAGCTTTCTTT. This encodes CASSQDRGIKTEAFF.

This chain links TRBV11-3 with TRBJ2-2; D is perhaps TRBD2 (5 bases). In germline, CDR1 is SGHNT, CDR2 YENEEA. This CDR3 is built from 14 residues. Trimming stripped 3 bases from V and 5 bases from J, with 10 bases between. The CDR3 nucleotides are TGTGCCAGCAGCTTGGACTTTTTAACCGGGGAGCTGTTTTTT. Protein product: CASSLDFLTGELFF.

This clone was picked up one time. The chain combines TRBV18 with TRBJ1-6; TRBD1 aligns across 10 bases. The CDR3 loop spans 15 amino acids. The trim removed 3 bases at V and 10 bases at J, leaving 6 bases unmatched. Germline V gene lookup returns CDR1 KGHSH and CDR2 LQKENI. CDR3 coding DNA: TGTGCCAGCTCACCTACGGGACAGGGGCGGTCACCCCTCCACTTT. This gives the protein CASSPTGQGRSPLHF.

This sequence joins TRBV4-3 and TRBJ2-3; D is possibly TRBD2 (6 bases). Germline assignment: CDR1 LGHNA and CDR2 YSLEER. This CDR3 contains 15 residues. V was trimmed by 3 bases and J by 4 bases, leaving 14 bases between them. The CDR3 nucleotides read TGCGCCAGCAGCCAGGCTCCCGGGGGACCAGATACGCAGTATTTT. Translating gives CASSQAPGGPDTQYF.

This clone was counted a few times. The chain uses TRBV5-1 and TRBJ2-5, with TRBD2 matching 10 bases. Germline CDR1 SGHRS, CDR2 YFSETQ. With V trimmed by 1 base and J by 1 base, 4 bases remained unmatched. The CDR3 has 16 amino acids. CDR3 loop: CASSLSGTSAQETQYF. For the CDR3, the DNA is TGCGCCAGCAGCTTGTCCGGGACTAGCGCCCAAGAGACCCAGTACTTC.

The V and J genes are TRBV30 and TRBJ1-3; 11 bases map to TRBD1. Germline V gives CDR1 GTSNPN, CDR2 SVGIG (reference sequence). J was trimmed by 0 bases and V by 4 bases; bases with no gene match: 2. This CDR3 contains 15 residues. The CDR3 region has the DNA TGTGCCTGGACTGGGACAGGGGGCTCTGGAAACACCATATATTTT. Its protein product is CAWTGTGGSGNTIYF.

Concerning this clone: Different DNA sequences within this sample yield the same CDR3. V is TRBV7-2 and J is TRBJ2-3; D is ambiguous. The germline gives CDR1 SGHTA, CDR2 FQGNSA. Trimming removed 5 bases from V and 0 bases from J, with 0 bases in between. CDR3 size: 11 residues. In DNA, the CDR3 is TGTGCCAGCAGCAGCACAGATACGCAGTATTTT. Its protein is CASSSTDTQYF.

The CDR3 DNA is TGCAGCGCAACGGGGGGGGAAGAGACCCAGTACTTC. Translation: CSATGGEETQYF. The chain joins TRBV29-1 to TRBJ2-5, with TRBD2 matching 8 bases. From germline, CDR1 is SQVTM and CDR2 ANQGSEA. Losses at the gene ends were 7 bases for V and 3 bases for J; bases not matched to a gene: 4. CDR3 length equals 12 residues.

The V gene is TRBV6-5, the J gene TRBJ1-2, with D hard to call. Trimming pared 2 bases from V and 8 bases from J, leaving 12 bases between. The CDR3 has 13 amino acids. From germline, CDR1 is MNHEY and CDR2 SVGAGI. The CDR3 coding sequence is TGTGCCAGCAGTTACAAAGGACGAGGGGGCTACACCTTC. It codes for CASSYKGRGGYTF.

The rearrangement uses TRBV7-9 and TRBJ2-5; a weak D match, TRBD1 (6 bases). There are 14 residues in the CDR3. Germline V CDR1 and CDR2: SEHNR, FQNEAQ (reference sequence). V was shortened by 3 bases and J by 5 bases, with 13 bases between the two germline ends. The CDR3 reads CASSFIGGRETQYF. The CDR3 DNA follows: TGTGCCAGCAGCTTTATAGGGGGTCGGGAGACCCAGTACTTC.

This clone appeared a few times. This rearrangement joins TRBV5-1 to TRBJ2-1; TRBD2 matches at 12 bases. V lost 7 bases, J lost 7 bases, and 6 bases stayed unmatched. The CDR3 runs 14 residues. Germline assignment: CDR1 SGHRS and CDR2 YFSETQ. In nucleotides, the CDR3 is TGCGCCAGCGCCCCTAGCGGGGGGGCGAATGAGCAGTTCTTC. Translated: CASAPSGGANEQFF.

The chain carries TRBV29-1 and TRBJ2-7; the D gene could be TRBD1 or TRBD2 (5 bases each). V dropped 8 bases and J dropped 2 bases, with 19 bases sitting between them. Germline CDR1 is SQVTM and CDR2 is ANQGSEA. The CDR3 loop spans 14 amino acids. CDR3: CSRGPGPDAYEQYF. For the CDR3, the DNA is TGCAGCCGGGGACCGGGACCGGACGCCTACGAGCAGTACTTC.

This clone was counted only a few times. The chain combines TRBV10-3 with TRBJ1-1; possible D gene TRBD1, 5 bases. The CDR3 sequence is 11 residues long. CDR1 and CDR2 (germline): ENHRY, SYGVKD. V lost 6 bases to trimming and J lost 7 bases, with 9 bases between them. CDR3 nucleotides: TGTGCCATCAGGACAGAGGTTGAAGCTTTCTTT. Protein sequence: CAIRTEVEAFF.

The chain combines TRBV29-1 with TRBJ1-2; D uncertain. Germline CDR1 and CDR2: SQVTM and ANQGSEA. The V and J ends lost 0 bases and 8 bases respectively, with 13 bases between them. This CDR3 spans 13 amino acids. CDR3 in DNA: TGCAGCGTTGAAGATCCGGGTGGGCTCGGCTACACCTTC. Protein sequence: CSVEDPGGLGYTF. The variable domain in full, with the rest retrieved from reference TRBV29-1 and TRBJ1-2, is SAVISQKPSRDICQRGTSLTIQCQVDSQVTMMFWYRQQPGQSLTLIATANQGSEATYESGFVIDKFPISRPNLTFSTLTVSNMSPEDSSIYLCSVEDPGGLGYTFGSGTRLTVV.

This clone was detected only a few times. The CDR3 loop is CSVATGGVDISGANVLTF. CDR3 DNA sequence: TGCAGCGTTGCCACAGGGGGCGTCGATATATCTGGGGCCAACGTCCTGACTTTC. The V gene is TRBV29-1, the J gene TRBJ2-6, with 9 bases identical to TRBD1. With V trimmed by 4 bases and J by 1 base, 11 bases remained unmatched. CDR3 size: 18 residues. The V gene's germline CDR1 is SQVTM and CDR2 ANQGSEA.

The chain uses TRBV4-1 and TRBJ2-7; TRBD1 matches at 9 bases. This CDR3 is built from 14 residues. The junction had 5 bases not matched to a gene; V was cut back by 4 bases and J by 4 bases. The germline V gene has CDR1 MGHRA and CDR2 YSYEKL. CDR3: CASSPRTGVYEQYF. The CDR3 region has the DNA TGCGCCAGCAGCCCGCGGACAGGGGTATACGAGCAGTACTTC.

The V call is TRBV5-1, the J call TRBJ2-5; unclear D gene. The V gene's germline CDR1 is SGHRS and CDR2 YFSETQ. Trimming removed 3 bases from V and 3 bases from J, with 9 bases in between. This CDR3 region has 13 residues. The CDR3 sequence is CASSSSWEETQYF. CDR3 bases: TGCGCCAGCAGCTCCTCATGGGAAGAGACCCAGTACTTC.

The CDR3: CASSLGTSTDTQYF. Here the CDR3 DNA reads TGTGCCAGCAGCCTTGGGACTAGCACAGATACGCAGTATTTT. The chain couples TRBV11-3 to TRBJ2-3, with D tentatively TRBD2 (6 bases). CDR1 and CDR2 (germline): SGHNT, YENEEA. This CDR3 has 14 residues. The V end lost 5 bases, the J end lost 0 bases, and 9 bases lay between the germline ends.

CDR3 in DNA: TGTGCCACCAGAACAGGGTTTGATGAAAAACTGTTTTTT. Protein sequence: CATRTGFDEKLFF. The chain has TRBV15 and TRBJ1-4, with D maybe TRBD1 (6 bases). Germline-derived CDR1 and CDR2 are LNHNV and YYDKDF (reference sequence). V lost 6 bases, J lost 6 bases, and 11 bases lay in between. The CDR3 consists of 13 residues.

This sequence joins TRBV28 and TRBJ2-5; TRBD1 matches at 7 bases. This CDR3 is 14 amino acids long. Germline values: CDR1 MDHEN, CDR2 SYDVKM. The V segment lost 4 bases and the J segment 2 bases; nucleotides outside the gene matches: 4. DNA for the CDR3: TGTGCCAGCAGTTCCCCGGGACAGCAAGAGACCCAGTACTTC. Translated, it gives CASSSPGQQETQYF.